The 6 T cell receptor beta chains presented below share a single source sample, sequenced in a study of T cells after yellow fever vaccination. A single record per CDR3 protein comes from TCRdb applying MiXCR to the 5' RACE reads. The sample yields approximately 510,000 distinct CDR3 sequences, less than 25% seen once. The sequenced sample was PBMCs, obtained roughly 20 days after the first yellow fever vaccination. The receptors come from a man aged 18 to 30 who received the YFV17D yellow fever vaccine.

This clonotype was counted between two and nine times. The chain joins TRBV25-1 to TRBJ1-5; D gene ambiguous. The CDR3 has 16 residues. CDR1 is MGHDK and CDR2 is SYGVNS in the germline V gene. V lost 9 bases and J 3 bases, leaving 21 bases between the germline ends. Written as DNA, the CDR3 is TGTGCCAGTTCCGACCTGGACGGTGGAGACAATCAGCCCCAGCATTTT. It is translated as CASSDLDGGDNQPQHF.

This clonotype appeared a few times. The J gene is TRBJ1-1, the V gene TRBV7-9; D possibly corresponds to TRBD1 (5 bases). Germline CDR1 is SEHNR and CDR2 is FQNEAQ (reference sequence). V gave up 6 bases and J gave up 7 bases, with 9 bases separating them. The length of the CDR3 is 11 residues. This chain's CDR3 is CASRGTVEAFF. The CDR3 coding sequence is TGTGCCAGCAGGGGGACTGTTGAAGCTTTCTTT. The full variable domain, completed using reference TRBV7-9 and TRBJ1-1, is DTGVSQNPRHKITKRGQNVTFRCDPISEHNRLYWYRQTLGQGPEFLTYFQNEAQLEKSRLLSDRFSAERPKGSFSTLEIQRTEQGDSAMYLCASRGTVEAFFGQGTRLTVV.

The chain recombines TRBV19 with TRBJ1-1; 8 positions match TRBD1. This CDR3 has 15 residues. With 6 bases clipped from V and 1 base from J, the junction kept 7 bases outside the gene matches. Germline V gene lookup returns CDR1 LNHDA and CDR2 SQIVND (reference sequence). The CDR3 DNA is TGTGCCAGTAGCCAATCCGGGACAGGGAACACTGAAGCTTTCTTT. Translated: CASSQSGTGNTEAFF. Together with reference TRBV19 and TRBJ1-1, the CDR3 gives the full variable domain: DGGITQSPKYLFRKEGQNVTLSCEQNLNHDAMYWYRQDPGQGLRLIYYSQIVNDFQKGDIAEGYSVSREKKESFPLTVTSAQKNPTAFYLCASSQSGTGNTEAFFGQGTRLTVV.

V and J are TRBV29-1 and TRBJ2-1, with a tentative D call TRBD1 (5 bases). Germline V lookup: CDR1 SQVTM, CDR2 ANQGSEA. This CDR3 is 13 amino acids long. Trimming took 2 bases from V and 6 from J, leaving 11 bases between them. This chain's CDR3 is CSVEMARGNEQFF. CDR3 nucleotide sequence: TGCAGCGTTGAAATGGCTAGGGGCAATGAGCAGTTCTTC.

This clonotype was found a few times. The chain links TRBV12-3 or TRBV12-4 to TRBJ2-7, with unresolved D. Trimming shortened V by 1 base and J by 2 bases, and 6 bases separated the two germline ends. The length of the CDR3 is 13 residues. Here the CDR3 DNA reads TGTGCCAGCAGTTTAGGCTCCCCCTACGAGCAGTACGTC. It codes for CASSLGSPYEQYV.

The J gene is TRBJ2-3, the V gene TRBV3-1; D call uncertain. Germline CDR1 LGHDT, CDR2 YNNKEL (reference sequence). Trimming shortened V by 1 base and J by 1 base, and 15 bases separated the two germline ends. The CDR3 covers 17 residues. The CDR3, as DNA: TGTGCCAGCAGCCAAGTGCAGTCTACAACGGGCACAGATACGCAGTATTTT. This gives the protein CASSQVQSTTGTDTQYF.